This is a list of T cell receptor beta chains from one sample in a study of CD8 T cells in ankylosing spondylitis. Via MiXCR, TCRdb re-called the 5' RACE reads, giving one row per CDR3 protein. The sample holds about 540,000 distinct CDR3 sequences, 10% to 15% seen once. Sequencing was performed on blood, either unsorted or a sorted T cell fraction (not recorded which). These TCRs come from a male donor with ankylosing spondylitis. The CDR3 runs from the conserved cysteine through the conserved F or W. The order of the fields is J gene, V gene, clone size, D gene, CDR3 DNA, CDR3 protein. A D gene is named only where the DNA matches it firmly. The size field is filled for only some rows; it gives once, few, many or a size class.

J gene: TRBJ1-1
V gene: TRBV29-1
clone size: few
D gene: TRBD1
CDR3 DNA: TGCAGCGGATACTTAGGGGGCCGGGGTGAAGCTTTCTTT
CDR3 protein: CSGYLGGRGEAFF

J gene: TRBJ1-5
V gene: TRBV6-1
clone size: few
D gene: .
CDR3 DNA: TGTGCCAGCAGCCCACAGACTTATAGCAATCAGCCCCAGCATTTT
CDR3 protein: CASSPQTYSNQPQHF

J gene: TRBJ2-6
V gene: TRBV7-7
clone size: few
D gene: .
CDR3 DNA: TGTGCCAGCGGCCGATCTGGGGCCAACGTCCTGACTTTC
CDR3 protein: CASGRSGANVLTF

J gene: TRBJ2-2
V gene: TRBV2
clone size: many
D gene: TRBD1
CDR3 DNA: TGTGCCAGCACCATGGACAGGACCGCGAACACCGGGGAGCTGTTTTTT
CDR3 protein: CASTMDRTANTGELFF

J gene: TRBJ2-1
V gene: TRBV20-1
clone size: few
D gene: TRBD2
CDR3 DNA: TGCAGTGTACTAGCGGGAGGTAGAAACAATGAGCAGTTCTTC
CDR3 protein: CSVLAGGRNNEQFF

J gene: TRBJ2-3
V gene: TRBV7-9
clone size: .
D gene: TRBD1
CDR3 DNA: TGTGCCAGCAGCCGGGGACAGAGTATTAACACAGATACGCAGTATTTT
CDR3 protein: CASSRGQSINTDTQYF

J gene: TRBJ1-1
V gene: TRBV20-1
clone size: .
D gene: TRBD1
CDR3 DNA: TGCAGTGCTAGAGATGGACAGGGGAACACTGAAGCTTTCTTT
CDR3 protein: CSARDGQGNTEAFF

J gene: TRBJ2-7
V gene: TRBV7-9
clone size: few
D gene: TRBD2
CDR3 DNA: TGTGCCAGCAGTCTCCTAGGGACTAGCGACGAGCAGTACTTC
CDR3 protein: CASSLLGTSDEQYF

J gene: TRBJ1-6
V gene: TRBV9
clone size: .
D gene: TRBD1
CDR3 DNA: TGTGCCACCCCGGGACAGGGCGATTCACCCCTCCACTTT
CDR3 protein: CATPGQGDSPLHF

J gene: TRBJ1-1
V gene: TRBV10-3
clone size: .
D gene: TRBD1
CDR3 DNA: TGTGCCACCCGGGACAGGGGCACTGAAGCTTTCTTT
CDR3 protein: CATRDRGTEAFF

J gene: TRBJ2-4
V gene: TRBV12-3/TRBV12-4
clone size: few
D gene: .
CDR3 DNA: TGTGCCAGCAGCCCCCGGCGAGCCAAAAACATTCAGTACTTC
CDR3 protein: CASSPRRAKNIQYF

J gene: TRBJ1-6
V gene: TRBV14
clone size: .
D gene: .
CDR3 DNA: TGTGCCAGCAGCCAAGGGACATTAAGTTCACCCCTCCACTTT
CDR3 protein: CASSQGTLSSPLHF

J gene: TRBJ2-1
V gene: TRBV5-1
clone size: .
D gene: TRBD2
CDR3 DNA: TGCGCCAGCAGCTTGGAGCTAGCGGGAGGGCCTAATGAGCAGTTCTTC
CDR3 protein: CASSLELAGGPNEQFF

J gene: TRBJ2-1
V gene: TRBV5-1
clone size: .
D gene: TRBD2
CDR3 DNA: TGCGCCAGCAGCGGAAGACTAGCGAATCTTTCCTACAATGAGCAGTTCTTC
CDR3 protein: CASSGRLANLSYNEQFF

J gene: TRBJ2-1
V gene: TRBV7-9
clone size: many
D gene: .
CDR3 DNA: TGTGCCAGCAGCTTAAATCGGGCCTCCTACAATGAGCAGTTCTTC
CDR3 protein: CASSLNRASYNEQFF

J gene: TRBJ2-7
V gene: TRBV2
clone size: many
D gene: .
CDR3 DNA: TGTGCCGGAGGGACAGCTGCTTACGAGCAGTACTTC
CDR3 protein: CAGGTAAYEQYF

J gene: TRBJ2-1
V gene: TRBV24-1
clone size: few
D gene: .
CDR3 DNA: TGTGCCACCAGTGACCCCCGGCTAGCCGACAATGAGCAGTTCTTC
CDR3 protein: CATSDPRLADNEQFF

J gene: TRBJ2-1
V gene: TRBV4-2
clone size: few
D gene: .
CDR3 DNA: TGTGCCAGCAGCCAAGAAGTTAGGGATGGTGAGCAGTTCTTC
CDR3 protein: CASSQEVRDGEQFF

J gene: TRBJ1-1
V gene: TRBV7-8
clone size: many
D gene: .
CDR3 DNA: TGTGCCAGCAGCCCTTTGGGGCAGGGAGCCACTGAAGCTTTCTTT
CDR3 protein: CASSPLGQGATEAFF

J gene: TRBJ1-1
V gene: TRBV6-1
clone size: many
D gene: TRBD1
CDR3 DNA: TGTGCCAGCACGTACAGGGGGCTTGGAGCTTTCTTT
CDR3 protein: CASTYRGLGAFF

J gene: TRBJ2-1
V gene: TRBV11-2
clone size: many
D gene: TRBD2
CDR3 DNA: TGTGCCAGCAGCTTAAGCGGGACCTACAATGAGCAGTTCTTC
CDR3 protein: CASSLSGTYNEQFF

J gene: TRBJ1-2
V gene: TRBV5-1
clone size: many
D gene: .
CDR3 DNA: TGCGCCAGCAGCTTGGATCCGGGGTCCTATGGCTACACCTTC
CDR3 protein: CASSLDPGSYGYTF

J gene: TRBJ1-4
V gene: TRBV27
clone size: few
D gene: .
CDR3 DNA: TGTGCCAGCAGCGGGGCTGGGGATAATGAAAAACTGTTTTTT
CDR3 protein: CASSGAGDNEKLFF

J gene: TRBJ1-1
V gene: TRBV5-1
clone size: once
D gene: .
CDR3 DNA: TGCGCCAGCAGCGCCCACCCGGGGACTGAAGCTTTCTTT
CDR3 protein: CASSAHPGTEAFF

J gene: TRBJ1-3
V gene: TRBV19
clone size: .
D gene: TRBD1
CDR3 DNA: TGTGCCAGCAACAGAGACAGGGCGACTGGAAACACCATATATTTT
CDR3 protein: CASNRDRATGNTIYF

J gene: TRBJ1-5
V gene: TRBV6-2/TRBV6-3
clone size: .
D gene: .
CDR3 DNA: TGTGCCAGCAGTTACATAAGGGGCCGGGGGCCCCAGCATTTT
CDR3 protein: CASSYIRGRGPQHF

J gene: TRBJ1-6
V gene: TRBV5-5
clone size: many
D gene: TRBD1
CDR3 DNA: TGTGCCAGCAGCTTGGGGCAGGGACAGGGGTCACCCCTCCACTTT
CDR3 protein: CASSLGQGQGSPLHF

J gene: TRBJ2-3
V gene: TRBV24-1
clone size: few
D gene: .
CDR3 DNA: TGTGCCACCAGTGAGAACCCCTCAGATACGCAGTATTTT
CDR3 protein: CATSENPSDTQYF

J gene: TRBJ2-7
V gene: TRBV10-3
clone size: .
D gene: .
CDR3 DNA: TGTGCCATCAGTGTACAGGGTTACGAGCAGTACTTC
CDR3 protein: CAISVQGYEQYF

J gene: TRBJ1-1
V gene: TRBV12-3/TRBV12-4
clone size: few
D gene: .
CDR3 DNA: TGTGCCAGCAGTTTTTTTGGACTGAACACTGAAGCTTTCTTT
CDR3 protein: CASSFFGLNTEAFF

J gene: TRBJ2-3
V gene: TRBV5-1
clone size: few
D gene: TRBD2
CDR3 DNA: TGCGCCAGCACCGGGCTAGCGGGAGTGGGTAGCACAGATACGCAGTATTTT
CDR3 protein: CASTGLAGVGSTDTQYF

J gene: TRBJ2-1
V gene: TRBV5-1
clone size: few
D gene: TRBD2
CDR3 DNA: TGCGCCAGCAGCGACTTAGCGGGAGGGAGCTACAATGAGCAGTTCTTC
CDR3 protein: CASSDLAGGSYNEQFF

J gene: TRBJ2-7
V gene: TRBV5-1
clone size: few
D gene: .
CDR3 DNA: TGCGCCAGCAGCCGGGACTCGACGAGCTCCTACGAGCAGTACTTC
CDR3 protein: CASSRDSTSSYEQYF

J gene: TRBJ2-5
V gene: TRBV20-1
clone size: few
D gene: .
CDR3 DNA: TGCAGTGCTGGGGACACTTCCCGGGAGACCCAGTACTTC
CDR3 protein: CSAGDTSRETQYF